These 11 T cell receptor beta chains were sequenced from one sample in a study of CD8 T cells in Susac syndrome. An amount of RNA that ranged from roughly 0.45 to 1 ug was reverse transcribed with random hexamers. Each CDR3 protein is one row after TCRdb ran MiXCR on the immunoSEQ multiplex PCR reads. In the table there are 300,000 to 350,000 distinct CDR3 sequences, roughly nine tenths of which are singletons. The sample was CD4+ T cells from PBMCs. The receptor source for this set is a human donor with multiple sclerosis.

CDR3 protein: CASSYSGRTGEETQYF. The CDR3 coding sequence is TGTGCCAGCAGTTACTCGGGCAGGACAGGGGAAGAGACCCAGTACTTC. The chain uses TRBV6-5 and TRBJ2-5; 9 bases agree with TRBD1. With 0 bases clipped from V and 3 bases from J, the junction kept 5 bases outside the gene matches. Per the germline V gene, CDR1 is MNHEY and CDR2 is SVGAGI. The CDR3 contains 16 residues.

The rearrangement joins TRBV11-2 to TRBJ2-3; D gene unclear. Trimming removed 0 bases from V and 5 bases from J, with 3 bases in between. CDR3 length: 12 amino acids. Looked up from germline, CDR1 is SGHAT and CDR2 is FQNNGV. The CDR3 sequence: CASSLDEDTQYF. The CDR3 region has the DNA TGTGCCAGCAGCTTAGATGAAGATACGCAGTATTTT.

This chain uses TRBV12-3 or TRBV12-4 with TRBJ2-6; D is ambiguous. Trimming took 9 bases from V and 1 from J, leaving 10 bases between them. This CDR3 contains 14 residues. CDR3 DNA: TGTGCCAGTTCCCCATTATCTGGGGCCAACGTCCTGACTTTC. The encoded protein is CASSPLSGANVLTF.

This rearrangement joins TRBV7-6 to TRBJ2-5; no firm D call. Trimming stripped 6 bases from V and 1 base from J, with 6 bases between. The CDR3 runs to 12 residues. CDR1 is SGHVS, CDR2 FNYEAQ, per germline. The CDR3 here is CASSSIQETQYF. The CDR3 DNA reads TGTGCCAGCAGTTCTATCCAAGAGACCCAGTACTTC.

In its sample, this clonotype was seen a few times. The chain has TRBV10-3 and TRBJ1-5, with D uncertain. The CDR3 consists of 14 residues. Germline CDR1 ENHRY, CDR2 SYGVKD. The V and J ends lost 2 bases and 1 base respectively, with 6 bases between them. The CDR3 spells CAISEGGSNQPQHF. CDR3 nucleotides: TGTGCCATCAGTGAGGGTGGCAGCAATCAGCCCCAGCATTTT.

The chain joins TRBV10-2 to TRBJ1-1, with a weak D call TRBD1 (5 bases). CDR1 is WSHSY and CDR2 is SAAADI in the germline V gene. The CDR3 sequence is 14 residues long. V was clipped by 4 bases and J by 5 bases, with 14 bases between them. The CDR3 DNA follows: TGCGCCAGCAGTGTGGTGACTGGGGGAACTGAAGCTTTCTTT. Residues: CASSVVTGGTEAFF.

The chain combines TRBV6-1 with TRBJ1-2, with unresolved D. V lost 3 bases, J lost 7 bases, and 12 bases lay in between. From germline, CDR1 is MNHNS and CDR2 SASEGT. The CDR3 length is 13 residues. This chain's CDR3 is CASSDRVASGYTF. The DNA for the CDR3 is TGTGCCAGCAGTGATCGGGTCGCCAGTGGCTACACCTTC.

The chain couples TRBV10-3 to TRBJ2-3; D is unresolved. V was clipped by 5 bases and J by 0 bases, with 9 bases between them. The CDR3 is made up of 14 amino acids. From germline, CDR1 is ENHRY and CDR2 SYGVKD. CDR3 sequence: CAISSRSSTDTQYF. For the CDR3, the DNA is TGTGCCATCAGTTCTAGATCTAGCACAGATACGCAGTATTTT.

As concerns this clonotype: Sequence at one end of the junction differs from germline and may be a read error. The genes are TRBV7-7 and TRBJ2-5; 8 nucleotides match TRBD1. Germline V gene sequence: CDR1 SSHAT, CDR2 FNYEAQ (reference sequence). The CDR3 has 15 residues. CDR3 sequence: CASSATGAGGETQYF. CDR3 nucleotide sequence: TGTGCTAGCAGCGCGACAGGGGCCGGAGGAGAGACCCAGTACTTC. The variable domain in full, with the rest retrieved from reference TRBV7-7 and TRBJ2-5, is GAGVSQSPRYKVTKRGQDVTLRCDPISSHATLYWYQQALGQGPEFLTYFNYEAQPDKSGLPSDRFSAERPEGSISTLTIQRTEQRDSAMYRCASSATGAGGETQYFGPGTRLLVL.

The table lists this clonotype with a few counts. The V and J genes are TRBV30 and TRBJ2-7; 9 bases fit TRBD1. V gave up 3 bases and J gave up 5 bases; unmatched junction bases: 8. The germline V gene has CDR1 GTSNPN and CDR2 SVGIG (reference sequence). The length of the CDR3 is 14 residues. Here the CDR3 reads CAWSPGTGIHEQYF. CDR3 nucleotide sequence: TGTGCCTGGAGCCCCGGGACAGGGATCCACGAGCAGTACTTC.

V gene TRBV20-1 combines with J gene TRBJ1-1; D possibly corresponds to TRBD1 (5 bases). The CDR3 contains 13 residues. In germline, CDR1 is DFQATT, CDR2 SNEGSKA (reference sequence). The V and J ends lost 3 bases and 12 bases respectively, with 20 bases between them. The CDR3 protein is CSASTLGDRLTFF. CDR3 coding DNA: TGCAGTGCTAGCACGTTAGGGGATCGGTTAACTTTCTTT.